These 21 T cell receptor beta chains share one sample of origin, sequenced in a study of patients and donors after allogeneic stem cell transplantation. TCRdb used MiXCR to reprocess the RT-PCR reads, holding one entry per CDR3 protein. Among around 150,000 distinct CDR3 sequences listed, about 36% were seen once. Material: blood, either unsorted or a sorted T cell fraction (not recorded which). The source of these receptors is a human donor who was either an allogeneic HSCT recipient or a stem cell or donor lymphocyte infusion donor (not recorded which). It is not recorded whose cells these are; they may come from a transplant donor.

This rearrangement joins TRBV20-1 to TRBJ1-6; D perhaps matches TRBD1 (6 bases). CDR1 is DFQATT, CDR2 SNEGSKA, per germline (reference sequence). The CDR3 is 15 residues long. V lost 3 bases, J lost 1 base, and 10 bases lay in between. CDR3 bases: TGCAGTGCTAGCTGGGGGCAATCCTATAATTCACCCCTCCACTTT. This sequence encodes CSASWGQSYNSPLHF.

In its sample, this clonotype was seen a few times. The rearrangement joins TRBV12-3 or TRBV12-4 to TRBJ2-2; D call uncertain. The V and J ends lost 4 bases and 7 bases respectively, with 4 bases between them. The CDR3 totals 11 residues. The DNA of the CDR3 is TGTGCCAGCAGTTCAATCGGGGAGCTGTTTTTT. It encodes CASSSIGELFF.

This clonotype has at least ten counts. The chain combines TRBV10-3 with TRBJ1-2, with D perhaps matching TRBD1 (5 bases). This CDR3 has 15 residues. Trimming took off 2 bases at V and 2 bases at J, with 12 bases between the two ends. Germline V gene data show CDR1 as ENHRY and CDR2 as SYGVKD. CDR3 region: CAISEGTGRNYGYTF. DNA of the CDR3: TGTGCCATCAGTGAGGGGACGGGACGGAACTATGGCTACACCTTC.

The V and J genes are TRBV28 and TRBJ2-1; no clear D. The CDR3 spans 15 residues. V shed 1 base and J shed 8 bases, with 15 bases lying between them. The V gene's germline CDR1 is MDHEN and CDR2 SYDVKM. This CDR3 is CASSLSGSRRYEQFF. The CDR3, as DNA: TGTGCCAGCAGTTTATCAGGAAGCAGACGCTATGAGCAGTTCTTC.

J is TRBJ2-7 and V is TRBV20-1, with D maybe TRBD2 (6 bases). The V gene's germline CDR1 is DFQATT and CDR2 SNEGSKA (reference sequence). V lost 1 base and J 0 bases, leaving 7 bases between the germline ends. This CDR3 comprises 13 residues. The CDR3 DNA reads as TGCAGTGCTAGAGCAGCGGGCTCCTACGAGCAGTACTTC. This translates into CSARAAGSYEQYF.

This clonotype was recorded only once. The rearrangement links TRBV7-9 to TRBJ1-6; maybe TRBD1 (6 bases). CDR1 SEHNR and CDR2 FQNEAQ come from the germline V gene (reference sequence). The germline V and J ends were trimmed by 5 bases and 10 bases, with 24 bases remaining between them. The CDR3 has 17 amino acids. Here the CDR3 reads CASSATVHRDWGSPLHF. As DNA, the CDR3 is TGTGCCAGCAGCGCAACCGTACACAGGGACTGGGGATCACCCCTCCACTTT.

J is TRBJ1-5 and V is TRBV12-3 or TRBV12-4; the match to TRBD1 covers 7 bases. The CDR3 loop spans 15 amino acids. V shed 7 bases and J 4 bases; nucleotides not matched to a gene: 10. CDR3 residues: CASTEDRVGNQPQHF. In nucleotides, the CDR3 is TGTGCCAGCACCGAAGACAGGGTGGGAAATCAGCCCCAGCATTTT.

The DNA of the CDR3 is TGCAGCGCTGACAGGGTGGCTAATTCACCCCTCCACTTT. Its protein is CSADRVANSPLHF. This chain connects TRBV29-1 to TRBJ1-6; TRBD1 agrees at 7 bases. Trimming removed 7 bases from V and 6 bases from J; junction bases left unmatched: 6. The CDR3 has 13 residues. The germline CDR1 and CDR2 sequences are SQVTM and ANQGSEA.

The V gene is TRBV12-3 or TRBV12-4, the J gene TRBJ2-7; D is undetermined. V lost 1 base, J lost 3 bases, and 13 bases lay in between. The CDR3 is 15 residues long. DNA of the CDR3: TGTGCCAGCAGTTTAGTTGGCGGCCTAAGCTACGAGCAGTACTTC. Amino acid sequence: CASSLVGGLSYEQYF.

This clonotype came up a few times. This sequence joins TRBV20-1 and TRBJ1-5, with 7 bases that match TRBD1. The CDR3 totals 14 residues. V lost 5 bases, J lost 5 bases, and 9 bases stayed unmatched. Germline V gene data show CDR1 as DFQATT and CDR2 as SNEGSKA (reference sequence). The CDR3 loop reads CSAWAGGPHQPQHF. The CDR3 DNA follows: TGCAGTGCTTGGGCAGGGGGGCCCCATCAGCCCCAGCATTTT.

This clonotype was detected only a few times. The CDR3 is CSVSELRGRYGYTF. As DNA, the CDR3 is TGCAGCGTCTCTGAATTGCGGGGTCGCTATGGCTACACCTTC. The rearrangement links TRBV29-1 to TRBJ1-2; D gene unclear. The V end was cut by 6 bases, the J end by 4 bases, with 18 bases between. The CDR3 consists of 14 residues. Germline-derived CDR1 and CDR2 are SQVTM and ANQGSEA.

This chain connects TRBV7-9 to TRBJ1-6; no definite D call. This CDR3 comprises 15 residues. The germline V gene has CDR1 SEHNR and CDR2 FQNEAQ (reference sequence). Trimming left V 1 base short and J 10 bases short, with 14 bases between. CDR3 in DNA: TGTGCCAGCAGCTTAGAGCAGGTCCCTGGGTCACCCCTCCACTTT. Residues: CASSLEQVPGSPLHF.

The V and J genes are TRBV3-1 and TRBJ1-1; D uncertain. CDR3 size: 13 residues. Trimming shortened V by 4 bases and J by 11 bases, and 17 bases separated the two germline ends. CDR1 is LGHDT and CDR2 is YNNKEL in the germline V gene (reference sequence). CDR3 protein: CASSPLDLKLAFF. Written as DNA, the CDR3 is TGTGCCAGCAGCCCGTTGGACTTAAAGTTGGCTTTCTTT.

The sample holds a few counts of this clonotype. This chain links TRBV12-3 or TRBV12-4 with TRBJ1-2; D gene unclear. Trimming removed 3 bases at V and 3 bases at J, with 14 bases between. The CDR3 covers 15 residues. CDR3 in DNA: TGTGCCAGCAGTTTGTTGGACCTATCTTACTATGGCTACACCTTC. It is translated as CASSLLDLSYYGYTF.

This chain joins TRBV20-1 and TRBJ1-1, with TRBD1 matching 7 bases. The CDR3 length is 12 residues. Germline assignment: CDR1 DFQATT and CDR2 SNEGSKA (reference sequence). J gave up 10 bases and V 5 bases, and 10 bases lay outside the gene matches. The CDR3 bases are TGCAGTGCTCGACCGCCGGGACAGCTAGCTTTCTTT. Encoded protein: CSARPPGQLAFF.

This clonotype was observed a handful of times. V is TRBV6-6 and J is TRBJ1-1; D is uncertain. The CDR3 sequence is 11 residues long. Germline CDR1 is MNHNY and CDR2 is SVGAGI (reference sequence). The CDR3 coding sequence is TGTGCGGTGGGGTTAAACACTGAAGCTTTCTTT. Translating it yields CAVGLNTEAFF.

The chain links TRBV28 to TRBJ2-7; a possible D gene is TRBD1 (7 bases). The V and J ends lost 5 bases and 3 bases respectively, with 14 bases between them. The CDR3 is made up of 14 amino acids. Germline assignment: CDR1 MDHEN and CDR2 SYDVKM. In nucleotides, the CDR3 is TGTGCCAGCAGTACTGACAGGGAGGTCTACGAGCAGTACTTC. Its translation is CASSTDREVYEQYF.

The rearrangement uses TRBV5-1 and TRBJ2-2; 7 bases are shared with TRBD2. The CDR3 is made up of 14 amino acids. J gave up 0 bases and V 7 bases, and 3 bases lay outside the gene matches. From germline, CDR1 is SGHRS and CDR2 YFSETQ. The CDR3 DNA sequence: TGCGCCAGCTGGGAGGGTCCGAACACCGGGGAGCTGTTTTTT. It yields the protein CASWEGPNTGELFF.

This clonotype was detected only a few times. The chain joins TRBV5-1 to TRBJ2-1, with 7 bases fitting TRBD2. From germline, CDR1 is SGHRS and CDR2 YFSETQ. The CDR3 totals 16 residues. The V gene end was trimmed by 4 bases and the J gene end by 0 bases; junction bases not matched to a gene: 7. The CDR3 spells CASSRGDKSSYNEQFF. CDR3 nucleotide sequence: TGCGCCAGCAGCCGGGGGGATAAAAGCTCCTACAATGAGCAGTTCTTC.

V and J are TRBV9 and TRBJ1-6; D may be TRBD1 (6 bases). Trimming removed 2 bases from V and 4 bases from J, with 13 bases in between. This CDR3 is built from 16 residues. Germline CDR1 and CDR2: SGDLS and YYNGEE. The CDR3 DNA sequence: TGTGCCAGCAGCGTTCAGCAGGGGCCATATAATTCACCCCTCCACTTT. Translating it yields CASSVQQGPYNSPLHF.

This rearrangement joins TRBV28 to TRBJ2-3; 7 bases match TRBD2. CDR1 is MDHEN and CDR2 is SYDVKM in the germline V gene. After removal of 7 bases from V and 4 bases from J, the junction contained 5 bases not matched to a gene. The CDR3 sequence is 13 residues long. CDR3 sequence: CASKGGGADTQYF. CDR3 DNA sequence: TGTGCCAGCAAAGGCGGGGGTGCAGATACGCAGTATTTT. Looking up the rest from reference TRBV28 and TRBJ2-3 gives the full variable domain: DVKVTQSSRYLVKRTGEKVFLECVQDMDHENMFWYRQDPGLGLRLIYFSYDVKMKEKGDIPEGYSVSREKKERFSLILESASTNQTSMYLCASKGGGADTQYFGPGTRLTVL.